This T cell receptor (beta chain) was documented in a study of early T cells in non-severe SARS-CoV-2 infection. TCRdb recomputed calls from the 5' RACE reads with MiXCR, one row per CDR3 protein. The sample carries around 50,000 distinct CDR3 sequences, around 12% recorded once. The CDR3 is 12 residues long. V dropped 2 bases and J dropped 5 bases, with 6 bases sitting between them. Germline values: CDR1 SGHAT, CDR2 FQNNGV. This receptor was taken from an adult who was a healthcare worker with PCR-confirmed SARS-CoV-2 infection or an uninfected control (not recorded which). The source material was whole blood. This chain uses TRBV11-2 with TRBJ1-1; D gene unclear. The CDR3 loop reads CASSLSATEAFF. The CDR3 DNA sequence: TGTGCCAGCAGCTTAAGTGCAACTGAAGCTTTCTTT. Looking up the rest from reference TRBV11-2 and TRBJ1-1 gives the full variable domain: EAGVAQSPRYKIIEKRQSVAFWCNPISGHATLYWYQQILGQGPKLLIQFQNNGVVDDSQLPKDRFSAERLKGVDSTLKIQPAKLEDSAVYLCASSLSATEAFFGQGTRLTVV.